The TCR beta chain described here comes from a study of response to subunit inactivated influenza vaccine (dated by TCRdb to the late 2010s). Regarding the complete study: To follow how T cells responded to a trivalent subunit inactivated influenza vaccine, the researchers relied on deep quantitative profiling of the T cell receptor repertoire. Points the paper makes about the study in general: The authors proposed that each seasonal influenza vaccination may bring in only a limited number of new T cells.

Unmatched junction bases come to 7, with V trimmed by 2 bases and J by 8 bases. The CDR3 runs 15 residues from the cysteine to the phenylalanine. Here the CDR3 DNA is all that survives: 45 bases in frame from base 1. The germline V gene provides CDR1 MNHNS and CDR2 SASEGT. This clonotype has more than one count but fewer than ten. Its recognized antigen is unknown. No base-level quality is on record; no much larger clone is a single base apart. The protocol used for the library was RT-PCR. TCRdb names Illumina HiSeq 2500 as the instrument used. TCRdb handled the public reads itself, with Q25 trimming in fastp and clone calling in MiXCR, and kept productive beta chains. All rows with the same CDR3 protein become a single entry with the most common DNA and genes. The sample table records around 480,000 distinct CDR3 sequences; about 15% of these occur just once. The leading ten clones occupy about 3% of the sample.

This receptor was identified in a man aged 50 to 69 who received an inactivated influenza vaccine. Donor details come from another sample of the same person, matched by shared clones. Sample: CD4+ T cells sorted from PBMCs, taken roughly 24 months after vaccination. The chain is encoded by TRBV6-1 joined to TRBJ2-1, and TRBD2 matches 9 of the central bases. This receptor has the CDR3 CASSEYSGREDEQFF. The bases read TGTGCCAGCAGTGAATATAGCGGGAGAGAGGATGAGCAGTTCTTC.